The 28 T cell receptor beta chains reported below all come from one sample, sequenced in a study of blood T cell repertoires in COVID-19. Measured with immunoSEQ multiplex PCR; TCRdb has only the in-frame clones, and not every one. This sample yields 150,000 to 200,000 clones, of which about four fifths are seen a single time; 11% belongs to the top ten. Sequences were obtained from peripheral blood. All receptors come from a man aged 55 to 70 with active or convalescent COVID-19.

This sequence joins TRBV28 and TRBJ1-4, with D possibly TRBD1 on 6 matching bases. V was clipped by 4 bases and J by 3 bases, with 21 bases between them. The CDR3 is 18 amino acids. Germline-derived CDR1 and CDR2 are MDHEN and SYDVKM. DNA for the CDR3: TGTGCCAGCAGTTCCCCCCGGAGGGGGGGTCTGGCTAATGAAAAACTGTTTTTT. This encodes CASSSPRRGGLANEKLFF.

The chain combines TRBV18 with TRBJ1-2; TRBD1 agrees at 9 bases. There are 15 residues in the CDR3. The germline CDR1 and CDR2 sequences are KGHSH and LQKENI. V lost 4 bases and J lost 2; bases outside the gene matches: 5. CDR3 in DNA: TGTGCCAGCTCACGAGACAGGGGGGTAAACTATGGCTACACCTTC. It translates to CASSRDRGVNYGYTF.

The chain carries TRBV2 and TRBJ2-1; D perhaps matches TRBD1 (5 bases). Germline V gives CDR1 SNHLY, CDR2 FYNNEI. Between the trimmed V and J ends, which lost 4 bases and 7 bases, there was a span of 8 bases. The CDR3 is 12 residues long. CDR3 sequence reads: CASSGQSNEQFF. CDR3 DNA: TGTGCCAGCAGTGGACAGAGTAATGAGCAGTTCTTC.

This clone came up once. The chain joins TRBV6-2 or TRBV6-3 to TRBJ2-5; 10 bases map to TRBD2. This CDR3 region has 16 residues. V gave up 1 base and J gave up 2 bases; unmatched junction bases: 4. Per the germline V gene, CDR1 is MNHEY and CDR2 is SVGEGT. The CDR3 nucleotides read TGTGCCAGCAGTTACTTCGGACTAGCGGTACAAGAGACCCAGTACTTC. Residues: CASSYFGLAVQETQYF.

V and J are TRBV15 and TRBJ2-3; possible D gene TRBD1, 6 bases. V shed 0 bases and J shed 3 bases, with 19 bases lying between them. Germline loops: CDR1 LNHNV, CDR2 YYDKDF (reference sequence). This CDR3 comprises 18 residues. The CDR3: CATSREDPGTLGTDTQYF. CDR3 coding DNA: TGTGCCACCAGCAGAGAGGATCCCGGGACACTCGGGACAGATACGCAGTATTTT.

A single count supports this clone. This chain connects TRBV28 to TRBJ2-3, with D perhaps TRBD2 (5 bases). The CDR3 totals 14 residues. V shed 2 bases and J shed 0 bases, with 6 bases lying between them. Germline V gives CDR1 MDHEN, CDR2 SYDVKM. The CDR3 here is CASSLTGSTDTQYF. In DNA form, the CDR3 reads TGTGCCAGCAGTTTAACGGGGAGCACAGATACGCAGTATTTT.

For the CDR3, the DNA is TGTGCCAGCACGGACAGAAATAGCAATCAGCCCCAGCATTTT. This translates into CASTDRNSNQPQHF. The J gene is TRBJ1-5, the V gene TRBV7-8; TRBD1 is a possible D gene (6 bases). The V end was cut by 7 bases, the J end by 0 bases, with 10 bases between. The CDR3 length is 14 residues. Per the germline V gene, CDR1 is SGHVS and CDR2 is FQNEAQ.

The V and J genes are TRBV6-5 and TRBJ1-5; D call uncertain. This CDR3 is built from 13 residues. Per the germline V gene, CDR1 is MNHEY and CDR2 is SVGAGI. Trimming removed 2 bases from V and 3 bases from J, with 5 bases in between. CDR3 nucleotides: TGTGCCAGCAGTTACGACAACAATCAGCCCCAGCATTTT. Protein product: CASSYDNNQPQHF.

This clone came up a few times. This rearrangement joins TRBV5-6 to TRBJ1-1; D is ambiguous. This CDR3 has 15 amino acids. From germline, CDR1 is SGHDT and CDR2 YYEEEE. The germline V and J ends were trimmed by 2 bases and 7 bases, with 18 bases remaining between them. CDR3 DNA: TGTGCCAGCAGCTTTGAAGGGAGCGGGCTTGGTGAAGCTTTCTTT. It codes for CASSFEGSGLGEAFF. Drawing the rest from reference TRBV5-6 and TRBJ1-1, the complete variable domain is DAGVTQSPTHLIKTRGQQVTLRCSPKSGHDTVSWYQQALGQGPQFIFQYYEEEERQRGNFPDRFSGHQFPNYSSELNVNALLLGDSALYLCASSFEGSGLGEAFFGQGTRLTVV.

The chain has TRBV2 and TRBJ2-7, with D tentatively TRBD1 (5 bases). Trimming removed 6 bases at V and 7 bases at J, with 16 bases between. The V gene's germline CDR1 is SNHLY and CDR2 FYNNEI. This CDR3 comprises 13 residues. CDR3 loop: CASSQDGRGEQYF. The DNA for the CDR3 is TGTGCCAGCAGCCAGGACGGAAGGGGAGAGCAGTACTTC.

About this clone itself: A read error may explain this, as a much larger clone is one base away. The chain couples TRBV6-5 to TRBJ2-1; 9 bases line up with TRBD1. The CDR3 is 15 amino acids. V lost 5 bases to trimming and J lost 11 bases; unmatched junction nucleotides: 13. Germline CDR1 reads MNHEY; CDR2 reads SVGAGI. For the CDR3, the DNA is TGTGCCAGCAGTCGCGTCGGGACAGGGAGAAATAAGCAGTTCTTC. This gives the protein CASSRVGTGRNKQFF.

The chain links TRBV7-2 to TRBJ2-3, with 8 nucleotides matching TRBD2. The V and J ends lost 1 base and 1 base, in that order; junction bases with no gene match: 10. Germline V gives CDR1 SGHTA, CDR2 FQGNSA. The CDR3 extends over 18 amino acids. DNA of the CDR3: TGTGCCAGCAGCTTAGGACCGGCGGGGGGCCTCGGCACAGATACGCAGTATTTT. Its protein product is CASSLGPAGGLGTDTQYF.

The chain has TRBV4-1 and TRBJ1-6, with 9 bases fitting TRBD1. Trimming took 4 bases from V and 7 from J; bases not matched to a gene: 2. This CDR3 comprises 14 residues. Germline CDR1 MGHRA, CDR2 YSYEKL. In DNA form, the CDR3 reads TGCGCCAGCAGCCGCGGACAGGGGAATTCACCCCTCCACTTT. Translated: CASSRGQGNSPLHF.

The gene calls are TRBV19 and TRBJ2-7; D might be TRBD2 (6 bases). CDR1 is LNHDA and CDR2 is SQIVND in the germline V gene (reference sequence). The CDR3 is 13 residues long. V was clipped by 8 bases and J by 0 bases, with 11 bases between them. DNA for the CDR3: TGTGCCAGTCGGGGACTGAGCTCCTACGAGCAGTACTTC. It is translated as CASRGLSSYEQYF.

The chain is built from TRBV5-6 and TRBJ1-3; the D is unclear. CDR1 and CDR2 (germline): SGHDT, YYEEEE. V was pared by 0 bases and J by 0 bases, with 7 bases between. This CDR3 region has 15 residues. The CDR3 coding sequence is TGTGCCAGCAGCTTGGGCGGATTCTCTGGAAACACCATATATTTT. Encoded protein: CASSLGGFSGNTIYF.

The rearrangement links TRBV18 to TRBJ2-7; TRBD1 matches at 9 bases. The CDR3 consists of 14 residues. Germline CDR1 is KGHSH and CDR2 is LQKENI. The trim removed 1 base at V and 3 bases at J, leaving 1 base unmatched. The CDR3 bases are TGTGCCAGCTCACCACGACAGGGGGGCTACGAGCAGTACTTC. It encodes CASSPRQGGYEQYF.

The V gene is TRBV11-3, the J gene TRBJ1-6; TRBD1 matches 10 bases. The V gene's germline CDR1 is SGHNT and CDR2 YENEEA. The CDR3 is 15 amino acids. J was trimmed by 7 bases and V by 5 bases; bases with no gene match: 5. The CDR3 bases are TGTGCCAGCAGCCTAACGGGACAGGGGAATTCACCCCTCCACTTT. This sequence encodes CASSLTGQGNSPLHF.

The DNA for the CDR3 is TGTGCCAGCAGCTTAACAGGGGCTGGAAACACCATATATTTT. Its translation is CASSLTGAGNTIYF. The gene calls are TRBV7-2 and TRBJ1-3; 7 nucleotides align to TRBD1. This CDR3 contains 14 residues. CDR1 SGHTA and CDR2 FQGNSA come from the germline V gene. J was trimmed by 2 bases and V by 2 bases; bases with no gene match: 0.

Note on this clone: One end of the junction varies from germline; a read error may be responsible. This sequence joins TRBV5-1 and TRBJ2-7; 9 nucleotides match TRBD2. The CDR3 spans 16 residues. The germline V gene encodes CDR1 SGHRS and CDR2 YFSETQ. The CDR3 DNA sequence: TGCGCCAGCAGCTTGGTGGCGGGAGGGCCTTCCTCCGAGCAGTACTTC. Translation gives CASSLVAGGPSSEQYF. Variable domain in full (rest from reference TRBV5-1 and TRBJ2-7): KAGVTQTPRYLIKTRGQQVTLSCSPISGHRSVSWYQQTPGQGLQFLFEYFSETQRNKGNFPGRFSGRQFSNSRSEMNVSTLELGDSALYLCASSLVAGGPSSEQYFGPGTRLTVT.

The V gene is TRBV5-1, the J gene TRBJ1-2; D not certain. CDR1 is SGHRS and CDR2 is YFSETQ in the germline V gene. Trimming removed 5 bases at V and 3 bases at J, with 11 bases between. The length of the CDR3 is 13 residues. CDR3 nucleotides: TGCGCCAGCAGGCCCAACCAGGACTATGGCTACACCTTC. It yields the protein CASRPNQDYGYTF.

This clone was seen once. This chain links TRBV14 with TRBJ1-1; no firm D call. The CDR3 is 15 amino acids. With 2 bases removed from V and 4 bases from J, the gap between germline ends came to 14 bases. The germline V gene encodes CDR1 SGHDN and CDR2 FVKESK. The CDR3 DNA is TGTGCCAGCAGCCAATTGTCGGCGGCTGTCACTGAAGCTTTCTTT. It codes for CASSQLSAAVTEAFF. Using reference TRBV14 and TRBJ1-1 for the parts outside the CDR3, the full variable domain is EAGVTQFPSHSVIEKGQTVTLRCDPISGHDNLYWYRRVMGKEIKFLLHFVKESKQDESGMPNNRFLAERTGGTYSTLKVQPAELEDSGVYFCASSQLSAAVTEAFFGQGTRLTVV.

The rearrangement links TRBV24-1 to TRBJ1-5; perhaps TRBD1 as D (5 bases). Trimming shortened V by 5 bases and J by 2 bases, and 9 bases separated the two germline ends. Germline CDR1 and CDR2: KGHDR and SFDVKD. CDR3 length equals 14 residues. CDR3 DNA sequence: TGTGCCACCAGTGCGGGGGTAGGCAATCAGCCCCAGCATTTT. Translating gives CATSAGVGNQPQHF.

CDR3 coding DNA: TGTGCCAGCAGACTAGCGGGAGGGCCCGGTGAGCAGTTCTTC. Its translation is CASRLAGGPGEQFF. J is TRBJ2-1 and V is TRBV2, with 13 bases that match TRBD2. Losses at the gene ends were 6 bases for V and 9 bases for J; bases not matched to a gene: 5. The CDR3 loop spans 14 amino acids. From germline, CDR1 is SNHLY and CDR2 FYNNEI.

The gene calls are TRBV4-2 and TRBJ2-7; 7 nucleotides match TRBD2. CDR3 length: 15 amino acids. CDR1 is LGHNA and CDR2 is YNFKEQ in the germline V gene. The J segment lost 5 bases and the V segment lost 1 base, leaving 8 bases of the junction unmatched. The CDR3 region is CASSQVGGSVHEQYF. For the CDR3, the DNA is TGTGCCAGCAGCCAAGTGGGCGGGAGCGTCCACGAGCAGTACTTC.

This chain connects TRBV6-5 to TRBJ1-3; 8 bases are a match to TRBD1. V gave up 4 bases and J gave up 0 bases; unmatched junction bases: 2. The CDR3 loop spans 15 amino acids. Germline V CDR1 and CDR2: MNHEY, SVGAGI. The CDR3 sequence is CASSSTGGSGNTIYF. DNA for the CDR3: TGTGCCAGCAGTTCCACAGGGGGCTCTGGAAACACCATATATTTT.

This chain connects TRBV4-1 to TRBJ2-1, with a tentative D call TRBD2 (6 bases). CDR3 length: 15 amino acids. The germline V gene has CDR1 MGHRA and CDR2 YSYEKL. The V gene lost 0 bases and the J gene lost 3 bases, with 9 bases spanning the gap. CDR3 sequence: CASSQDSGVYNEQFF. Here the CDR3 DNA reads TGCGCCAGCAGCCAAGATAGCGGAGTCTACAATGAGCAGTTCTTC.

This clone was seen repeatedly, ten times or more. This chain connects TRBV5-1 to TRBJ2-1; TRBD1 might be the D (5 bases). Deletions cut 4 bases from V and 1 base from J, with 18 bases between. The CDR3 extends over 17 amino acids. Germline CDR1 and CDR2: SGHRS and YFSETQ. The CDR3 DNA is TGCGCCAGCAGCGACGCCTCATTGACAGTATCCTACAATGAGCAGTTCTTC. Translation gives CASSDASLTVSYNEQFF. The entire variable domain, with the rest obtained from reference TRBV5-1 and TRBJ2-1, is as follows: KAGVTQTPRYLIKTRGQQVTLSCSPISGHRSVSWYQQTPGQGLQFLFEYFSETQRNKGNFPGRFSGRQFSNSRSEMNVSTLELGDSALYLCASSDASLTVSYNEQFFGPGTRLTVL.

A note on this clone: The junction departs from the called germline gene at one end, perhaps through a read error. V usage is TRBV5-1 and J usage is TRBJ2-3; 8 bases fit TRBD2. The CDR3 runs to 17 residues. Germline V lookup: CDR1 SGHRS, CDR2 YFSETQ. The CDR3 region has the DNA TGTGCCAGCAGCCGGACTGGCGGGGGGACTAGCACAGATACGCAGTATTTT. Protein: CASSRTGGGTSTDTQYF.